This T cell receptor beta chain was recorded in a study of post-analysis software for immune sequencing data. Concerning this clonotype: Antigen unknown.

Prepared libraries of TCR beta cDNA carried unique molecular identifiers. TCRdb analysed the PCR reads with MiXCR anew, one entry per CDR3 protein. The table shows hundreds of thousands of distinct CDR3 sequences, with 40% to 50% occurring only once. Whole-study findings and limits: The five TRBV segments detected at higher frequency in patients than in controls included TRBV5-6, TRBV5-1 and TRBV20-1.

This CDR3 is 13 amino acids long. The germline CDR1 and CDR2 sequences are SGHAT and FQNNGV. Trimming removed 4 bases from V and 10 bases from J, with 13 bases in between. This clonotype originated in a girl aged 10 to 17 with multiple sclerosis. Sequencing input: blood. The chain is built from TRBV11-2 and TRBJ2-2; D is possibly TRBD2 (6 bases). The CDR3 sequence: CASSSPGGTELFF. The CDR3 bases are TGTGCCAGCAGCTCGCCCGGAGGGACGGAGCTGTTTTTT.